The present entry profiles one TCR beta chain with its context. The authors distributed each subset's genomic DNA evenly over several immunoSEQ plates. The data were produced by immunoSEQ multiplex PCR, yet TCRdb's version contains in-frame clones alone and is incomplete. The repertoire holds about 2.1 million clones, with 85% to 95% as singletons. CD45RO-negative CD8 cells positively selected for CCR7 made up the naive population, which excluded terminally differentiated effector memory CD45RA+ cells. Free of recent acute infections or vaccinations, the donors were healthy HIV-negative adults. These data are taken from a study of shared clonotypes between healthy human individuals. Germline V gene lookup returns CDR1 MNHEY and CDR2 SMNVEV (reference sequence). V shed 6 bases, J shed 7 bases, and the junction held 12 bases outside the gene matches. The CDR3 consists of 15 residues.

The clonotype comes from a man aged 18 to 29 in good health. Some clones in this sample may be carry-over from other donors' samples. V gene TRBV27 combines with J gene TRBJ2-7; 10 nucleotides align to TRBD2. The source material was naive CD8+ T cells from PBMCs. The CDR3 region is CASSPTSGIPGEQYF. Here the CDR3 DNA reads TGTGCCAGCAGCCCAACTAGCGGGATCCCGGGTGAGCAGTACTTC.